The present TCR beta chain was sequenced within a study of CD8 T cells in ankylosing spondylitis. TCRdb reprocessed the 5' RACE reads with MiXCR, giving one entry per CDR3 protein. The profile shows about 440,000 distinct CDR3 sequences, roughly a sixth of them singletons. Findings and caveats of the study: Certain motif variants had earlier appeared in reactive arthritis synovial fluid and blood. Disease-linked clones displayed a CD8+ phenotype and appeared relatively rarely in peripheral blood. Seemingly distinctive of ankylosing spondylitis blood was a TCR beta motif formed by eight highly homologous variants. Significantly higher representation of disease-linked clones was reported for matched ankylosing spondylitis synovial fluid.

In regard to this clonotype: Its matching antigen is unknown.

The CDR3 has 13 amino acids. The trim removed 7 bases at V and 3 bases at J, leaving 4 bases unmatched. Germline CDR1 reads KGHDR; CDR2 reads SFDVKD. The chain carries TRBV24-1 and TRBJ1-1, with 7 positions matching TRBD1. The TCR was taken from a male donor with ankylosing spondylitis. Sequences were obtained from blood, either unsorted or a sorted T cell fraction (not recorded which). This CDR3 is CATSRDSYTEAFF. CDR3 nucleotides: TGTGCCACCAGCCGGGACAGCTACACTGAAGCTTTCTTT.